These 10 T cell receptor beta chains were sequenced from one sample in a study of T cells expressing NK-cell markers. No DNA is given; TCRdb re-called the 5' RACE reads and lists each CDR3 protein once. Its table records 500,000 or so distinct CDR3 sequences. The sample comprised blood T cells: a sorted CD56 or NKG2C T cell subset, CD4+ or CD8+ T cells, or bulk PBMC T cells (not recorded which). The receptor set was obtained from a man between 18 and 29 years old in good health.

The chain carries TRBV12-3 or TRBV12-4 and TRBJ1-5. The CDR3 spans 14 residues. Here the CDR3 reads CASSLELRVWPQHF.

The CDR3 loop is CASSFRGQGGSEAFF. The gene calls are TRBV11-2 and TRBJ1-1; checking the TCRdb D call of TRBD1 is not possible without DNA. This CDR3 is 15 amino acids long. Germline CDR1 reads SGHAT; CDR2 reads FQNNGV.

The CDR3: CSARDWRTSNEQYF. The rearrangement joins TRBV20-1 to TRBJ2-7; TCRdb's D gene call, TRBD2, goes unchecked for lack of DNA. Germline CDR1 reads DFQATT; CDR2 reads SNEGSKA (reference sequence). CDR3 size: 14 residues.

This chain joins TRBV12-3 or TRBV12-4 and TRBJ1-5; the D gene TCRdb calls, TRBD1, cannot be checked with no DNA. The length of the CDR3 is 15 residues. CDR3 region: CASSPQGNSNQPQHF.

The genes are TRBV28 and TRBJ1-1. There are 12 residues in the CDR3. Germline CDR1 MDHEN, CDR2 SYDVKM. The CDR3 reads CASSLTGTEAFF.

The rearrangement links TRBV29-1 to TRBJ2-7; TCRdb's D call, TRBD1, is unchecked because there is no DNA. CDR3 length equals 14 residues. Germline V CDR1 and CDR2: SQVTM, ANQGSEA. CDR3 amino acids: CSVEEGGQGREQYF.

The chain links TRBV12-3 or TRBV12-4 to TRBJ1-5; TCRdb's assignment of TRBD1 cannot be checked, as there is no DNA. The CDR3 has 16 amino acids. The CDR3 region is CASSFSGPGINQPQHF.

The CDR3 here is CSVEVWDREAREGPPDIQYF. V and J are TRBV29-1 and TRBJ2-4; checking the TCRdb D call of TRBD2 is not possible without DNA. The CDR3 spans 20 residues. Per the germline V gene, CDR1 is SQVTM and CDR2 is ANQGSEA.

The chain employs TRBV27 and TRBJ2-5; absent DNA, TCRdb's TRBD1 call cannot be checked. This CDR3 has 17 amino acids. Germline assignment: CDR1 MNHEY and CDR2 SMNVEV (reference sequence). CDR3 protein: CASSSLPTGRAQETQYF.

The chain is built from TRBV5-5 and TRBJ1-2; no DNA is available, so the TRBD1 call from TCRdb remains unchecked. Germline V gives CDR1 SGHKS, CDR2 YYEKEE (reference sequence). The CDR3 length is 14 residues. CDR3 in amino acids: CASSFLQDVYGYTF.